This TCR beta chain originates from a study of neurological immune-mediated disorders. This clonotype was recorded at least ten times. The target antigen is unknown. Regarding the study as a whole: The greatest TCR clonal expansion appeared in HTLV-1-associated myelopathy and the smallest, falling below healthy controls, in multiple sclerosis.

The cDNA was synthesized by means of template-switch 5'RACE, which was carried out with 10-nucleotide random UMIs. TCRdb re-derived calls from the 5' RACE reads in MiXCR, one entry per CDR3 protein. Here the sample spans about 52,000 distinct CDR3 sequences, 3% to 4% being singletons. Germline values: CDR1 MNHEY, CDR2 SVGEGT. The CDR3 sequence is 16 residues long. The V gene end was trimmed by 2 bases and the J gene end by 12 bases; junction bases not matched to a gene: 13. The chain links TRBV6-2 or TRBV6-3 to TRBJ2-1; 10 nucleotides match TRBD2. Specimen: PBMCs. The clonotype was recovered from a man between 60 and 75 years old with multiple sclerosis. The CDR3 bases are TGTGCCAGCAGTTACCCCCTAGCGGGAGTTGGAGATGGGCAGTTCTTC. Translation gives CASSYPLAGVGDGQFF.